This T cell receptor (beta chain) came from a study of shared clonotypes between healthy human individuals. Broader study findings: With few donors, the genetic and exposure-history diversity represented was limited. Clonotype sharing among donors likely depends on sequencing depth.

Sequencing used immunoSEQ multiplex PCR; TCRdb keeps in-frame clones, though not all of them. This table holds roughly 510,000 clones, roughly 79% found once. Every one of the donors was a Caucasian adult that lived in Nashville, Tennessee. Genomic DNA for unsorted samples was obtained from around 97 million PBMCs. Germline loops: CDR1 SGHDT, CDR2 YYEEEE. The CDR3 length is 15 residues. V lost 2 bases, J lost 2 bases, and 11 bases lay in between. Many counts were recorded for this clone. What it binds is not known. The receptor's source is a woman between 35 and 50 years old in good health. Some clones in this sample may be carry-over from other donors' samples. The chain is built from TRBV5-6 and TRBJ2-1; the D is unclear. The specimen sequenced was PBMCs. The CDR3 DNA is TGTGCCAGCAGCTTCCGGCAGAACGCCTACAATGAGCAGTTCTTC. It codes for CASSFRQNAYNEQFF.